The 2 T cell receptor beta chains presented below share a single source sample, sequenced in a study of blood T cell repertoires in COVID-19. Sequenced by immunoSEQ multiplex PCR; TCRdb stores in-frame clones only, minus some. The sample has some 54,000 clones, just under 90% seen once. Sequencing was carried out using peripheral blood. These receptors were taken from a man of 80 years or more with active or convalescent COVID-19.

This rearrangement joins TRBV28 to TRBJ2-3, with 15 positions matching TRBD2. Germline loops: CDR1 MDHEN, CDR2 SYDVKM. The CDR3 is 18 residues long. V was clipped by 1 base and J by 4 bases; unmatched bases: 6. CDR3 coding DNA: TGTGCCAGCAGTTTATATCCGGGACTAGCGGGAGGTGCAGATACGCAGTATTTT. Translated, it gives CASSLYPGLAGGADTQYF.

J is TRBJ2-3 and V is TRBV19; tentatively, D is TRBD2 (5 bases). Germline V gives CDR1 LNHDA, CDR2 SQIVND (reference sequence). The CDR3 is made up of 16 amino acids. V was pared by 1 base and J by 0 bases, with 11 bases between. CDR3 amino acids: CASSIGGGPSTDTQYF. CDR3 DNA sequence: TGTGCCAGTAGTATAGGTGGAGGCCCGAGCACAGATACGCAGTATTTT.